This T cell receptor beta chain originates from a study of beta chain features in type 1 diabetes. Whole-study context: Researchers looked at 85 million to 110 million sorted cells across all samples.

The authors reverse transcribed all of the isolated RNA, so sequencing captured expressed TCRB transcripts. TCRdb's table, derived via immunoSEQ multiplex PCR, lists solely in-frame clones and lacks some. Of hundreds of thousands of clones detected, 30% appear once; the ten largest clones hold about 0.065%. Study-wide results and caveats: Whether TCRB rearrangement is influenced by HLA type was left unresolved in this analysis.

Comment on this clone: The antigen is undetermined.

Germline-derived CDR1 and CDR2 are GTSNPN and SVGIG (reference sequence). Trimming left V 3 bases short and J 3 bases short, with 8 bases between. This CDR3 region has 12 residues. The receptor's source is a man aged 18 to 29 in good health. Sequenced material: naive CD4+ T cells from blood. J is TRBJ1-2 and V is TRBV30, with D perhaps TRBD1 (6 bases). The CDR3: CAWSTGHYGYTF. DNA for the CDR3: TGTGCCTGGAGCACAGGGCACTATGGCTACACCTTC.